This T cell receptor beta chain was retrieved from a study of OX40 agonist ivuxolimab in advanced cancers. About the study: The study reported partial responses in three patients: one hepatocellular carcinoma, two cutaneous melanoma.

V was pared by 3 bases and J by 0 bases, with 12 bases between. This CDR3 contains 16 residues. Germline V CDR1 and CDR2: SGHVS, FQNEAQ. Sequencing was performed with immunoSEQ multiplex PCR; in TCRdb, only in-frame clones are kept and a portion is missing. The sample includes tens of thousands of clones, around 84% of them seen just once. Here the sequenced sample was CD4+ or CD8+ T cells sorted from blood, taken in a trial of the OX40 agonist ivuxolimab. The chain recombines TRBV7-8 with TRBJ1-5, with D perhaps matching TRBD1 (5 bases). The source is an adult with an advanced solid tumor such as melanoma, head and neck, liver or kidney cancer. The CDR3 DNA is TGTGCCAGCAGCTTCGAGTGGGACCATAGCAATCAGCCCCAGCATTTT. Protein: CASSFEWDHSNQPQHF. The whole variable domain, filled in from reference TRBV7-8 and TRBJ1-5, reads GAGVSQSPRYKVAKRGQDVALRCDPISGHVSLFWYQQALGQGPEFLTYFQNEAQLDKSGLPSDRFFAERPEGSVSTLKIQRTQQEDSAVYLCASSFEWDHSNQPQHFGDGTRLSIL.